Sequencing of this TCR beta chain was carried out in a study of cytomegalovirus exposure and HLA in healthy donors. Study-level results: The study listed around 150 cytomegalovirus-associated TCR beta chains. It was confirmed in vitro that a few of the CMV-associated chains were specific for CMV antigens.

The PCR used 60 Vbeta and 13 Jbeta primers. The table came from immunoSEQ multiplex PCR; TCRdb's copy has only in-frame clones and leaves some out. The data contain roughly 190,000 clones, about 62% of them singletons. Trimming shortened V by 8 bases and J by 2 bases, and 14 bases separated the two germline ends. Germline V gene sequence: CDR1 MNHNS, CDR2 SASEGT. This CDR3 is built from 14 residues. Note on this clone: The antigen is unknown.

This TCR came from a man aged 35-49 years in good health and CMV-seronegative. V usage is TRBV6-1 and J usage is TRBJ2-3; tentative D call: TRBD2 (7 bases). Sequenced material: PBMCs. As DNA, the CDR3 is TGTGCCAGCGACCAGCGGGACATCACAGATACGCAGTATTTT. This translates into CASDQRDITDTQYF.